This T cell receptor (beta chain) was sequenced in a study of shared clonotypes between healthy human individuals. Germline V CDR1 and CDR2: MDHEN, SYDVKM. V gave up 11 bases and J gave up 4 bases, with 21 bases separating them. This CDR3 is 14 amino acids long. General study results and limits: Sampling involved blood alone; tissue repertoires likely differ. In contrast to clonotypes shared by all four donors, non-shared clonotypes had lower generation probabilities.

This clone occurred once. Antigen: not known. Clones were sequenced by immunoSEQ multiplex PCR, and TCRdb holds only the in-frame ones, with some missing. Of roughly 2,300,000 clones listed, 85% to 95% were seen once; the top ten hold approximately 0.39%. The rearrangement joins TRBV28 to TRBJ2-7; D is possibly TRBD2 (5 bases). This TCR was sampled from a man aged 18 to 30 in good health. Some clones in this sample may be carry-over from other donors' samples. The sequencing sample was made of naive CD4+ T cells from PBMCs. The subset denotes: CD45RA+ positively selected. The CDR3 DNA reads TGTGCCGTAACAACCGGGAAGACGTCGTACGAGCAGTACTTC. Translated, it gives CAVTTGKTSYEQYF.